This passage covers 3 T cell receptor beta chains from one sample sequenced in a study of cytomegalovirus exposure and HLA in healthy donors. The study ran its PCR with 60 Vbeta and 13 Jbeta primers. The method was immunoSEQ multiplex PCR; TCRdb's version includes in-frame clones alone and lacks a portion of them. This sample yields about 210,000 clones, of which about 81% are seen a single time; roughly 5.5% belongs to the top ten. The sequencing sample was made of PBMCs. These receptors came from a man aged 35-49 years in good health and CMV-seropositive.

Points on this clone: In the same sample, other DNA sequences code for this CDR3. The chain has TRBV27 and TRBJ1-1; D uncertain. There are 12 residues in the CDR3. Germline lookup yields CDR1 MNHEY and CDR2 SMNVEV (reference sequence). Trimming stripped 4 bases from V and 8 bases from J, with 11 bases between. The CDR3 DNA reads as TGTGCCAGCAGTTCGAGGACGGGAGAAGCTTTCTTT. The encoded protein is CASSSRTGEAFF.

This clone was found once. The V call is TRBV14, the J call TRBJ2-7; D not certain. Looked up from germline, CDR1 is SGHDN and CDR2 is FVKESK. Trimming stripped 1 base from V and 3 bases from J, with 4 bases between. The CDR3 runs to 12 residues. The CDR3 DNA follows: TGTGCCAGCAGCCAAGGGAACTACGAGCAGTACGTC. Translating it yields CASSQGNYEQYV.

This chain joins TRBV5-1 and TRBJ1-1; D is possibly TRBD1 (6 bases). Germline V gene lookup returns CDR1 SGHRS and CDR2 YFSETQ. The V and J ends lost 3 bases and 5 bases respectively, with 14 bases between them. CDR3 length: 14 residues. The CDR3 spells CASSSGGGGTEAFF. The DNA for the CDR3 is TGCGCCAGCAGCTCCGGGGGAGGGGGAACTGAAGCTTTCTTT.